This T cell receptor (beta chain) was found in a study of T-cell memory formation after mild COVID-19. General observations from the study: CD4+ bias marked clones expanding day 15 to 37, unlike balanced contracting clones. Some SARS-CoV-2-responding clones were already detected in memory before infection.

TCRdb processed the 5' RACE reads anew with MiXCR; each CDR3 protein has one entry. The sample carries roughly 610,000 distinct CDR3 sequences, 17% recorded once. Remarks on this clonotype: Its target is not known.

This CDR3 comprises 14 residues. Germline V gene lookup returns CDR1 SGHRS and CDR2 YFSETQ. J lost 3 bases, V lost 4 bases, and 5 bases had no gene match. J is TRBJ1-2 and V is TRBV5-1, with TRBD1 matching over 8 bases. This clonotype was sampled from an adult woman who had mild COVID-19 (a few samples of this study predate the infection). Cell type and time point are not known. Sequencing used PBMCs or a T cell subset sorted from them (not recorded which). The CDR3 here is CASSDGTGDYGYTF. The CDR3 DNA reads TGCGCCAGCAGCGATGGGACAGGTGACTATGGCTACACCTTC. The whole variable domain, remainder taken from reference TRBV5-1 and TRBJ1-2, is KAGVTQTPRYLIKTRGQQVTLSCSPISGHRSVSWYQQTPGQGLQFLFEYFSETQRNKGNFPGRFSGRQFSNSRSEMNVSTLELGDSALYLCASSDGTGDYGYTFGSGTRLTVV.